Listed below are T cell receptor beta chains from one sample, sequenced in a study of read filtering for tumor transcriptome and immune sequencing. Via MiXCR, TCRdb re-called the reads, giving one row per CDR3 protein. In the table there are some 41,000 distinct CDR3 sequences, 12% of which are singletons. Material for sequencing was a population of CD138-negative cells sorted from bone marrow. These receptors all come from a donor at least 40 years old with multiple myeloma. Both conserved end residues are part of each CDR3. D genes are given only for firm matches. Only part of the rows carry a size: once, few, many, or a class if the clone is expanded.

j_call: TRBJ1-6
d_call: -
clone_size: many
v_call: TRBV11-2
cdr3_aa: CASSSGGYNSPLHF
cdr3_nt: TGTGCCAGCAGCTCGGGGGGGTATAATTCACCCCTCCACTTT

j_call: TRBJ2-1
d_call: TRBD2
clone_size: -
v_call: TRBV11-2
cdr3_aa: CASSLAGGPTEQFF
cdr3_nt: TGTGCCAGCAGTCTAGCGGGGGGGCCAACTGAGCAGTTCTTC

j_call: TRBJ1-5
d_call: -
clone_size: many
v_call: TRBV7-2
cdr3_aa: CASSSIRGNQPQHF
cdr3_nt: TGTGCCAGCAGCTCGATCCGGGGGAATCAGCCCCAGCATTTT

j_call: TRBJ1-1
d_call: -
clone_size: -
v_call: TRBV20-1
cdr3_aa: CSATPTWEVRESYDTEAFF
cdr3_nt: TGCAGTGCTACGCCCACATGGGAGGTCAGGGAGTCCTACGACACTGAAGCTTTCTTT

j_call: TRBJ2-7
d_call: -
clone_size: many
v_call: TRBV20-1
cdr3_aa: CSAELLQIYEQYF
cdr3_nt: TGCAGTGCAGAGCTCCTCCAGATCTACGAGCAGTACTTC

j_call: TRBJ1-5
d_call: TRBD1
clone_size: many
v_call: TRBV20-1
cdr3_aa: CSASQGAQPQHF
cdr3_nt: TGCAGTGCTAGCCAGGGGGCTCAGCCCCAGCATTTT

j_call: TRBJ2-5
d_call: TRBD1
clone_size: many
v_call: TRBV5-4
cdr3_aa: CASSAGTEETQYF
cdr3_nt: TGTGCCAGCAGCGCCGGGACAGAAGAGACCCAGTACTTC

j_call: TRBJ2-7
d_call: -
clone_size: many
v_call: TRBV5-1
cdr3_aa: CASSLAPGQEQYF
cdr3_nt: TGCGCCAGCAGCTTGGCCCCAGGTCAGGAGCAGTACTTC

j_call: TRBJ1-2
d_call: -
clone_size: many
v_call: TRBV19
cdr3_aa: CASTLQGLYGYTF
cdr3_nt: TGTGCCAGTACGCTACAGGGCCTCTATGGCTACACCTTC

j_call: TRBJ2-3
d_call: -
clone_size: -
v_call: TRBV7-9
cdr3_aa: CASSLGPPGEAGTQYF
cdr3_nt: TGTGCTAGCAGCCTGGGCCCGCCGGGGGAGGCAGGTACGCAGTATTTT

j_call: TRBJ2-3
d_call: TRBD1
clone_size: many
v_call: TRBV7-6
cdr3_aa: CASSEGGSDTQYF
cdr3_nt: TGTGCCAGCAGCGAAGGGGGCTCAGATACGCAGTATTTT

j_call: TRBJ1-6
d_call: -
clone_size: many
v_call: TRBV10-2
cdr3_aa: CASSESPTRGNSPLHF
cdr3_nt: TGCGCCAGCAGTGAGTCCCCGACCCGAGGAAATTCACCCCTCCACTTT

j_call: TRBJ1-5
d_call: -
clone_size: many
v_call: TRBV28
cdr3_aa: CASSRTLQNQPQHF
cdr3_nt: TGTGCCAGCAGTCGGACCCTTCAAAATCAGCCCCAGCATTTT

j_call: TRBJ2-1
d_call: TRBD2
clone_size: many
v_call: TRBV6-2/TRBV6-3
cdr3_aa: CASKPGSGAYNEQFF
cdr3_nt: TGTGCCAGCAAACCGGGCAGCGGGGCGTACAATGAGCAGTTCTTC

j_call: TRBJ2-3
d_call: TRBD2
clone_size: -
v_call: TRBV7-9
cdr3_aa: CASSLSILVGGGASIDTQYF
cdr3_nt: TGTGCCAGCAGTCTCTCCATCCTCGTGGGCGGGGGGGCGAGCATAGATACGCAGTATTTT

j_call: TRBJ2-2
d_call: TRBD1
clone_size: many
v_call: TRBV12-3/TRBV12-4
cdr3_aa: CASSSTGGPTGELFF
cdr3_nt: TGTGCCAGCAGTTCGACAGGGGGCCCCACCGGGGAGCTGTTTTTT